A single sample is the source of the 19 T cell receptor beta chains below, sequenced in a study of cytomegalovirus exposure and HLA in healthy donors. PCR primers comprised 60 Vbeta and 13 Jbeta primers. Assay: immunoSEQ multiplex PCR; the TCRdb copy retains only in-frame clones and omits some. The sample comprises 55,000 to 80,000 clones, 60% to 80% of which are singletons, and approximately 7.8% rests with the top ten. What was sequenced was PBMCs. The source is a man in his sixties in good health and CMV-seropositive.

The V call is TRBV4-1, the J call TRBJ2-7; 10 positions agree with TRBD2. CDR1 and CDR2 from the germline V gene are MGHRA and YSYEKL. V was pared by 4 bases and J by 3 bases, with 6 bases of the junction left unmatched. The CDR3 has 15 residues. The CDR3 protein is CASSLASGGYYEQYF. The CDR3 DNA reads TGCGCCAGCAGCCTGGCTAGCGGGGGCTACTACGAGCAGTACTTC.

This clone appeared a single time. This sequence joins TRBV10-3 and TRBJ1-1; unclear D gene. CDR3 length: 13 residues. Germline CDR1 is ENHRY and CDR2 is SYGVKD. V was pared by 3 bases and J by 8 bases, with 13 bases between. The CDR3 nucleotides are TGTGCCATCAGTGATTGGTCCCGAGGAGAAGCTTTCTTT. Its protein is CAISDWSRGEAFF.

This clone was found a few times. The CDR3 DNA reads as TGTGCCAGCAGCCCCCCGGGGGGCAATCAGCCCCAGCATTTT. Translated: CASSPPGGNQPQHF. The V gene is TRBV7-2, the J gene TRBJ1-5; the D gene is possibly TRBD1 (5 bases). The V end was cut by 5 bases, the J end by 2 bases, with 10 bases between. Germline V CDR1 and CDR2: SGHTA, FQGNSA. The CDR3 is 14 amino acids.

The chain combines TRBV6-1 with TRBJ1-4; unclear D gene. The CDR3 covers 15 residues. With 2 bases removed from V and 5 bases from J, the gap between germline ends came to 12 bases. CDR1 and CDR2 (germline): MNHNS, SASEGT. The CDR3 DNA reads TGTGCCAGCAGTGAAATTCGGTACTCCAATGAAAAACTGTTTTTT. Protein product: CASSEIRYSNEKLFF.

The rearrangement links TRBV6-1 to TRBJ2-7; D is possibly TRBD1 (6 bases). The CDR3 consists of 12 residues. V lost 6 bases, J lost 7 bases, and 13 bases lay in between. Germline V gene sequence: CDR1 MNHNS, CDR2 SASEGT. The CDR3 DNA reads TGTGCCAGCAGAGATGCAGGGGTGGAGCAGTACTTC. Translation: CASRDAGVEQYF.

This chain joins TRBV4-2 and TRBJ2-5; perhaps TRBD1 as D (5 bases). Germline V gene data show CDR1 as LGHNA and CDR2 as YNFKEQ. The CDR3 has 14 residues. The V end was cut by 4 bases, the J end by 5 bases, with 14 bases between. The CDR3 reads CASSLFTGAETQYF. The CDR3 nucleotides read TGTGCCAGCAGCCTCTTTACTGGGGCGGAGACCCAGTACTTC.

This chain joins TRBV29-1 and TRBJ1-2; no firm D call. This CDR3 has 11 residues. Trimming cost V 5 bases and J 4 bases, with 8 bases left between them. Germline CDR1 is SQVTM and CDR2 is ANQGSEA. CDR3 sequence (DNA): TGCAGCGTTCCGAGATCCTATGGCTACACCTTC. The encoded protein is CSVPRSYGYTF.

In DNA form, the CDR3 reads TGTGCCAGTAGTGACGCCGGGACACCCTATGGCTACACCTTC. Encoded protein: CASSDAGTPYGYTF. This rearrangement joins TRBV19 to TRBJ1-2, with D perhaps matching TRBD1 (6 bases). Trimming stripped 5 bases from V and 4 bases from J, with 14 bases between. CDR1 is LNHDA and CDR2 is SQIVND in the germline V gene (reference sequence). This CDR3 is built from 14 residues. Drawing the rest from reference TRBV19 and TRBJ1-2, the complete variable domain is DGGITQSPKYLFRKEGQNVTLSCEQNLNHDAMYWYRQDPGQGLRLIYYSQIVNDFQKGDIAEGYSVSREKKESFPLTVTSAQKNPTAFYLCASSDAGTPYGYTFGSGTRLTVV.

The chain carries TRBV7-9 and TRBJ1-5; D may be TRBD1 (5 bases). This CDR3 contains 14 residues. Per germline, CDR1 SEHNR and CDR2 FQNEAQ (reference sequence). Trimming cost V 5 bases and J 3 bases, with 11 bases left between them. The CDR3 nucleotides are TGTGCCAGCAGCCGAGGAGGGGTCAATCAGCCCCAGCATTTT. Translating it yields CASSRGGVNQPQHF.

The chain combines TRBV4-1 with TRBJ1-3; D remains unclear. The CDR3 consists of 15 residues. Deletions cut 0 bases from V and 1 base from J, with 7 bases between. The germline V gene has CDR1 MGHRA and CDR2 YSYEKL. CDR3 region: CASSQDWASGNTIYF. The CDR3 nucleotides are TGCGCCAGCAGCCAAGATTGGGCTTCTGGAAACACCATATATTTT.

The chain links TRBV5-1 to TRBJ2-2; perhaps TRBD1 as D (6 bases). The CDR3 loop spans 15 amino acids. Germline V gene sequence: CDR1 SGHRS, CDR2 YFSETQ. The germline V and J ends were trimmed by 0 bases and 4 bases, with 10 bases remaining between them. CDR3 sequence (DNA): TGCGCCAGCAGCTTGGGGCAGGGGAGCACCGGGGAGCTGTTTTTT. Residues: CASSLGQGSTGELFF.

The chain combines TRBV5-5 with TRBJ1-5, with 7 bases identical to TRBD1. V shed 1 base, J shed 5 bases, and the junction held 6 bases outside the gene matches. This CDR3 spans 15 amino acids. Germline values: CDR1 SGHKS, CDR2 YYEKEE (reference sequence). This CDR3 reads CASSLWGQTDQPQHF. Here the CDR3 DNA reads TGTGCCAGCAGCTTGTGGGGACAGACCGATCAGCCCCAGCATTTT.

The chain links TRBV7-9 to TRBJ2-7; 9 bases map to TRBD1. Germline CDR1 is SEHNR and CDR2 is FQNEAQ (reference sequence). Losses at the gene ends were 8 bases for V and 2 bases for J; bases not matched to a gene: 4. The CDR3 has 13 residues. CDR3 protein: CASRDRATYEQYF. CDR3 nucleotides: TGTGCCAGCCGGGACAGGGCGACCTACGAGCAGTACTTC.

This sequence joins TRBV6-6 and TRBJ1-1; 10 bases align to TRBD1. The CDR3 has 15 residues. From germline, CDR1 is MNHNY and CDR2 SVGAGI (reference sequence). The junction had 9 bases not matched to a gene; V was cut back by 5 bases and J by 6 bases. In nucleotides, the CDR3 is TGTGCCAGCAGTGGCGGGACAGGGGTGATTTCTGAAGCTTTCTTT. Protein sequence: CASSGGTGVISEAFF.

The chain carries TRBV11-2 and TRBJ2-5; the match to TRBD2 covers 11 bases. Trimming removed 0 bases from V and 6 bases from J; junction bases left unmatched: 12. Germline V lookup: CDR1 SGHAT, CDR2 FQNNGV. The CDR3 is made up of 18 amino acids. The CDR3 region is CASSLDRTSGGFRKTQYF. CDR3 DNA: TGTGCCAGCAGCTTAGACCGAACTAGCGGGGGCTTTAGGAAGACCCAGTACTTC. Together with reference TRBV11-2 and TRBJ2-5, the CDR3 gives the full variable domain: EAGVAQSPRYKIIEKRQSVAFWCNPISGHATLYWYQQILGQGPKLLIQFQNNGVVDDSQLPKDRFSAERLKGVDSTLKIQPAKLEDSAVYLCASSLDRTSGGFRKTQYFGPGTRLLVL.

The CDR3 DNA follows: TGCGCCAGCAGCCCTGGGGGTACTAGCGGATCTAGCTCCTACAATGAGCAGTTCTTC. Translation gives CASSPGGTSGSSSYNEQFF. V is TRBV5-1 and J is TRBJ2-1, with 8 bases lining up with TRBD2. The V gene end was trimmed by 4 bases and the J gene end by 0 bases; junction bases not matched to a gene: 15. CDR3 length: 19 residues. CDR1 and CDR2 (germline): SGHRS, YFSETQ.

The J gene is TRBJ2-7, the V gene TRBV14, with TRBD1 matching over 8 bases. The trim removed 1 base at V and 12 bases at J, leaving 5 bases unmatched. This CDR3 region has 12 residues. In germline, CDR1 is SGHDN, CDR2 FVKESK. CDR3 nucleotides: TGTGCCAGCAGCCAAGGAAGGACAGGGCTGTACTTC. The encoded protein is CASSQGRTGLYF.

The V and J genes are TRBV11-2 and TRBJ1-6; no clear D. Trimming removed 3 bases at V and 0 bases at J, with 9 bases between. This CDR3 comprises 16 residues. Germline V lookup: CDR1 SGHAT, CDR2 FQNNGV. The CDR3 DNA reads TGTGCCAGCAGCTTCCGACGGAGCTCCTATAATTCACCCCTCCACTTT. It translates to CASSFRRSSYNSPLHF.

V usage is TRBV5-4 and J usage is TRBJ2-3, with a possible D match to TRBD2 (6 bases). Trimming stripped 4 bases from V and 2 bases from J, with 17 bases between. Germline assignment: CDR1 SGHNT and CDR2 YYREEE (reference sequence). This CDR3 has 16 residues. The CDR3 DNA follows: TGTGCCAGCAGCGAGGGCGGGAAATACTCCACAGATACGCAGTATTTT. It specifies CASSEGGKYSTDTQYF.